The following is a T cell receptor (beta chain) sequence with its context. Its antigen is not identified. Single viable CD3+CD4+CD8-CD45RO+ cells were sorted as the memory CD4+ T cells. The data were taken from a study of memory CD4+ T cells and cytomegalovirus serostatus. TCRdb's table, derived via immunoSEQ multiplex PCR, lists solely in-frame clones and lacks some. The sample yields about 57,000 clones, roughly 80% seen once. Study-wide points: Repertoires predicted CMV serostatus with median bootstrapped AUC of 0.95.

Sequenced sample: memory CD4+ T cells from blood. The sequence was collected from an adult in good health and CMV-seronegative.

This CDR3 is CASSFAAGAEAFF. Here the CDR3 DNA reads TGTGCCAGCAGCTTTGCCGCCGGGGCTGAAGCTTTCTTT. The rearrangement uses TRBV11-2 and TRBJ1-1; D gene ambiguous. This CDR3 has 13 residues. CDR1 is SGHAT, CDR2 FQNNGV, per germline. Between the trimmed V and J ends, which lost 3 bases and 6 bases, there was a span of 11 bases.